These 4 T cell receptor beta chains came from one sample sequenced in a study of regulatory T cells in long-lasting Graves disease. Arm-PCR of CDR3 regions with iRepertoire HTBI primers generated TCR beta libraries. One entry per CDR3 protein results from TCRdb running MiXCR on the multiplex PCR reads. The data hold approximately 440,000 distinct CDR3 sequences, with around 22% observed a single time. Stated time point: persistent/refractory GD, antithyroid drugs over 5 years with positive TRAb. The TCR library was made from RNA extracted from PBMCs. The material sequenced was peripheral blood mononuclear cells (PBMCs), taken when the disease was refractory, from a patient treated with antithyroid drugs. Every receptor here comes from a female donor with Graves disease.

In its sample, this clonotype was seen a few times. The chain links TRBV19 to TRBJ2-2; a possible D gene is TRBD2 (6 bases). Trimming left V 5 bases short and J 6 bases short, with 19 bases between. Germline CDR1 LNHDA, CDR2 SQIVND (reference sequence). The CDR3 contains 16 residues. CDR3 amino acids: CASSALGGVKSGELFF. The CDR3 DNA reads as TGTGCCAGTAGTGCACTCGGCGGGGTCAAATCCGGGGAGCTGTTTTTT.

CDR3 loop: CASTSEGAGNTIYF. The DNA of the CDR3 is TGCGCCAGCACCTCGGAGGGGGCTGGAAACACCATATATTTT. This chain uses TRBV5-1 with TRBJ1-3; D possibly corresponds to TRBD1 (6 bases). Germline-derived CDR1 and CDR2 are SGHRS and YFSETQ. The germline V and J ends were trimmed by 6 bases and 2 bases, with 12 bases remaining between them. This CDR3 region has 14 residues.

This clonotype was recorded at least ten times. This rearrangement joins TRBV11-3 to TRBJ2-7, with a tentative D call TRBD1 (5 bases). This CDR3 is 16 amino acids long. Between the trimmed V and J ends, which lost 4 bases and 2 bases, there was a span of 18 bases. The germline CDR1 and CDR2 sequences are SGHNT and YENEEA. The CDR3 nucleotides read TGTGCCAGCAGCTCTAGGGGTTATTTCGAACCCTACGAGCAGTACTTC. It specifies CASSSRGYFEPYEQYF.

This clonotype was seen ten or more times. The V call is TRBV13, the J call TRBJ1-1; D perhaps matches TRBD1 (5 bases). The germline gives CDR1 PRHDT, CDR2 FYEKMQ (reference sequence). The V gene lost 2 bases and the J gene lost 3 bases, with 10 bases spanning the gap. The CDR3 contains 14 residues. CDR3 coding DNA: TGTGCCAGCAGCTTAATTGCAGGGTACACTGAAGCTTTCTTT. Translation: CASSLIAGYTEAFF.